This TCR beta chain is drawn from a study of early T cells in non-severe SARS-CoV-2 infection. In the study overall: Bulk RNA taken from unsorted whole blood was sequenced, leaving chains unpaired. Study-wide points: The VDJdb matching leaned toward anti-spike CD8 responses and overlooked private and CD4 specificities.

This CDR3 spans 13 amino acids. Trimming left V 0 bases short and J 7 bases short, with 6 bases between. In germline, CDR1 is SGHTA, CDR2 FQGNSA. Unique molecular identifiers (one per individual cDNA molecule) were attached. MiXCR, run by TCRdb on the 5' RACE reads, gives a single entry per CDR3 protein. The data show around 35,000 distinct CDR3 sequences, approximately 6.1% seen once. This clonotype was seen more than once but under ten times. The antigen remains unidentified. The specimen sequenced was whole blood. The chain uses TRBV7-2 and TRBJ2-2; perhaps TRBD2 as D (5 bases). The receptor was isolated from an adult who was a healthcare worker with PCR-confirmed SARS-CoV-2 infection or an uninfected control (not recorded which). CDR3 loop: CASSLASGGELFF. The CDR3 DNA reads TGTGCCAGCAGCTTAGCCAGCGGCGGGGAGCTGTTTTTT.